Shown below are 3 T cell receptor beta chains from a single sample sequenced in a study of CD8 T cells in ankylosing spondylitis. TCRdb processed the 5' RACE reads anew with MiXCR; each CDR3 protein has one entry. The table records about 250,000 distinct CDR3 sequences, roughly 32% of them present only once. Sequencing was carried out using blood, either unsorted or a sorted T cell fraction (not recorded which). All receptors come from a male donor with ankylosing spondylitis or in good health (not recorded which).

The table lists this clonotype with a few counts. The gene calls are TRBV7-8 and TRBJ2-3, with D possibly being TRBD1 or TRBD2 (5 bases each). The CDR3 runs to 17 residues. Per germline, CDR1 SGHVS and CDR2 FQNEAQ. Trimming left V 3 bases short and J 0 bases short, with 16 bases between. CDR3 amino acids: CASSFGDGKVSTDTQYF. The CDR3 DNA reads as TGTGCCAGCAGCTTCGGGGACGGGAAAGTCAGCACAGATACGCAGTATTTT.

The chain recombines TRBV20-1 with TRBJ1-6; TRBD1 might be the D (5 bases). Germline V gene lookup returns CDR1 DFQATT and CDR2 SNEGSKA (reference sequence). V gave up 5 bases and J gave up 14 bases, with 13 bases separating them. There are 11 residues in the CDR3. CDR3 sequence: CSAPLRGTLHF. CDR3 DNA sequence: TGCAGTGCTCCCCTCCGGGGCACCCTCCACTTT.

The chain recombines TRBV30 with TRBJ2-7, with 10 bases identical to TRBD1. The trim removed 2 bases at V and 9 bases at J, leaving 7 bases unmatched. CDR1 and CDR2 from the germline V gene are GTSNPN and SVGIG (reference sequence). The CDR3 loop spans 13 amino acids. The CDR3: CAWSKPWTGGQYF. The CDR3 DNA is TGTGCCTGGAGTAAGCCCTGGACAGGGGGGCAGTACTTC.